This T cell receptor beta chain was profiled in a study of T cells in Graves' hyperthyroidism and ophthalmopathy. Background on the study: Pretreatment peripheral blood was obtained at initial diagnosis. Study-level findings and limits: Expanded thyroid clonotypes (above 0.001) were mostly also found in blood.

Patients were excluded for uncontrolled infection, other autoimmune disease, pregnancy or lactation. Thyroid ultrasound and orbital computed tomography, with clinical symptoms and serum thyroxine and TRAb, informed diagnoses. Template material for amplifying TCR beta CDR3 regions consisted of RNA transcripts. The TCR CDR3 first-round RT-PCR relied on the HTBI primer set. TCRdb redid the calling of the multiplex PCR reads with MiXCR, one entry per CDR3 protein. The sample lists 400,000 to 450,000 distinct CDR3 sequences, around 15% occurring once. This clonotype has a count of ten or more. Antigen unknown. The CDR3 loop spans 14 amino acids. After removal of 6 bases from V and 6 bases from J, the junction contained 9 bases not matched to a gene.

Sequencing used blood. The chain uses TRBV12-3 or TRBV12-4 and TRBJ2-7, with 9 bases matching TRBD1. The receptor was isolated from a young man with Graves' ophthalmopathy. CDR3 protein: CASRDGTGSAEQYF. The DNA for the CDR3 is TGTGCCAGCAGGGATGGGACAGGGAGTGCCGAGCAGTACTTC.